This T cell receptor (beta chain) was observed in a study of blood T cell repertoires in COVID-19. The wider study: PBMCs, B-cell-depleted T cells, or T cells provided the cDNA or gDNA that made up the material.

The V gene end was trimmed by 6 bases and the J gene end by 7 bases; junction bases not matched to a gene: 6. CDR1 and CDR2 from the germline V gene are MDHEN and SYDVKM. The CDR3 runs to 13 residues. Some clones are missing from TCRdb's copy, which holds only in-frame ones; the method was immunoSEQ multiplex PCR. Of about 180,000 clones in the sample, about 84% were seen once. The cohort comprised adults aged about 18 to 90 years residing in approximately 25 US areas. Cohorts were assigned according to the clinical history that participants reported. This clone was seen a few times. This sequence originates from a young woman who had recovered from COVID-19. Sequenced: PBMCs or T cells enriched from blood (not recorded which). The chain combines TRBV28 with TRBJ2-1; 7 bases align to TRBD2. The CDR3 sequence is CASRPRDYNEQFF. The CDR3 DNA reads TGTGCCAGCAGACCGCGGGACTATAATGAGCAGTTCTTC.